This T cell receptor beta chain was sequenced during a study of vaccination and CD4 T cells after COVID-19 (dated by TCRdb to about 2022). Some background on the complete study: Every convalescent patient had a positive nasal swab PCR test for SARS-CoV-2, with mild disease in 8 to 10 patients and severe disease in one. Six males and four females were included in the convalescent cohort, with two Hispanic individuals, seven Caucasians, two Asians and one multiracial person represented. Each participant got two doses of either the Pfizer-BioNTech BNT162b2 vaccine (n=8) or the Moderna mRNA-1273 vaccine (n=2). Post-COVID blood samples were collected from convalescent patients a median of around 100 days after diagnosis, with a range of roughly 35 to 161 days. Post-vaccine blood samples were collected a median of 72 days after the second vaccine dose, ranging from about 13 to 250 days. Overlapping spike peptide pools from SARS-CoV-2 and from the common cold coronaviruses HCoV-NL63, HCoV-OC43 and HCoV-229E were used as culture stimuli. In control cultures, a CEFX viral epitope pool was used as positive control, an HIV-1 Nef peptide pool was used as negative control, or no peptide was added. The spike-specific CD4+ TCR repertoire was compared before and after mRNA vaccination in 10 to 11 COVID-19 convalescent patients and a few infection-naive healthy vaccine recipients.

The library came from PCR. DNA from cultured CD4+ T cells was subjected to TCR sequencing with the Oncomine TCR Beta short-read assay at the Johns Hopkins FTIC core. Genomic DNA was extracted from the cultured CD4+ T cells with the QIAamp micro DNA kit. Oncomine TCR Beta libraries from cultured CD4+ T cells were pooled with unique dual indexes and sequenced on an Illumina iSeq 100. From the authors' description of their analysis: Non-productive sequences were removed, and CDR3s not starting with C, not ending with F or W, or shorter than 7 amino acids were discarded. Antigen-specific clonotypes were identified with the MANAFEST web application by comparing peptide-stimulated wells with reference and other culture wells. For a clone to be called positive, the clone needed an FDR below 0.05, an odds ratio above 5, and a productive frequency above 0.1% in at least two of three replicate wells. A clonotype counted as cross-reactive if it showed significant expansion both in the SARS-CoV-2 spike wells and in at least one common cold coronavirus spike condition. CDR3 homology was assessed with Levenshtein distances (stringdist) and unrooted phylogenetic trees (ape) in R version 3.6.1. The public reads were reanalyzed by TCRdb: fastp trimming at Q25, MiXCR alignment, in-frame beta chains only. CDR3 protein duplicates are merged, each entry listing the most common genes and DNA. These V and J calls derive from TCRdb rather than the authors' analysis. The sample contains about 8,300 distinct CDR3 sequences, around 70% of them found a single time. The leading ten clones occupy more than 35% of the sample.

This specimen's treatment or condition label, per the study, means: approximately 9-day PBMC culture with coronavirus spike peptide pools or control peptides (ViraFEST assay). The study used the ViraFEST assay, which expanded antigen-specific T cells with peptide pools and then identified expanded clonotypes by TCR sequencing. The convalescent patients' positive SARS-CoV-2 PCR tests were from March to December 2020, which was before the Alpha, Beta and Delta variants emerged in the United States. Each well held 2.2 million or so PBMCs cultured with roughly 10 ug/ml peptide pools in IMDM containing roughly 5% human AB serum and about 10 IU/ml IL-2. Half of the culture medium was replaced with fresh IL-2-containing medium on days 3 and 7. CD4+ T cells were isolated after around ten days of culture through negative selection using the EasySep CD4+ T cell isolation kit. Ficoll-Paque Plus gradient centrifugation was used to isolate PBMCs from whole blood, and the isolated PBMCs were then either used fresh or cryopreserved at -140C. In general, triplicate wells were set up for every culture condition.

What the authors observed across the whole study: The median number of SARS-CoV-2-reactive clonotypes rose from fewer than 25 after infection to 35 to 45 after vaccination, but the change was not significant. In convalescent patients, a median 86.3% of post-vaccine SARS-CoV-2-reactive clones were detected only after vaccination, and vaccine-specific priming was suggested by this finding. Only a relatively small number of convalescent patients were included in the study, and early timepoints following natural infection were not analyzed. Nearly all vaccine-specific clones in convalescent patients (304 of 307) were mono-reactive for SARS-CoV-2 spike rather than cross-reactive with common cold coronaviruses.

Details on this clonotype: Its antigen is not yet known. Qualities for individual bases were not recorded, and no much larger clone is one base off.

Taken from cysteine to phenylalanine, the CDR3 has 13 residues. The sequence is cut down to CDR3 DNA, 39 bases in frame from base 1. The CDR1 and CDR2 encoded by the germline V gene are MNHEY and SVGEGT. V sheds 4 bases and J sheds 3 bases, leaving 7 bases between their ends. Recombination connected TRBV6-2 or TRBV6-3 to TRBJ1-5; the D gene is not confidently resolved. Sequenced: CD4+ T cells from blood, cultured in vitro. This receptor was identified in a human donor who had recovered from COVID-19. The CDR3: CASSWQTNQPQHF. The sequenced DNA: TGTGCCAGCAGTTGGCAGACCAATCAGCCCCAGCATTTT.